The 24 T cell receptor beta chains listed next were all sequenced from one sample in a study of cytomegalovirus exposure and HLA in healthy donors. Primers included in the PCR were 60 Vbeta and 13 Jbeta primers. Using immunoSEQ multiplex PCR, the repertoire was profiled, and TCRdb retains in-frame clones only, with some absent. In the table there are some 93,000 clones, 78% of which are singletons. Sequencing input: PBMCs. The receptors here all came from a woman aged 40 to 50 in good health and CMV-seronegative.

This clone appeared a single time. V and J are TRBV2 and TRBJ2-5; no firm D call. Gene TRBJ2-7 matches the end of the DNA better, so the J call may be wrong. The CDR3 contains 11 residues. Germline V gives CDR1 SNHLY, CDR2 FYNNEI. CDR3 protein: CASREAYEQYF. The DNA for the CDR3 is TGTGCCAGCAGAGAGGCGTACGAGCAGTACTTC.

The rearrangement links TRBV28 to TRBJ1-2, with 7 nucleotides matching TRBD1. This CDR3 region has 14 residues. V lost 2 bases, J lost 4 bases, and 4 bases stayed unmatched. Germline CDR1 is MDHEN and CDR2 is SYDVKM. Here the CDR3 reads CASSLPTGRYGYTF. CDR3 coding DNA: TGTGCCAGCAGTTTACCGACAGGGCGCTATGGCTACACCTTC.

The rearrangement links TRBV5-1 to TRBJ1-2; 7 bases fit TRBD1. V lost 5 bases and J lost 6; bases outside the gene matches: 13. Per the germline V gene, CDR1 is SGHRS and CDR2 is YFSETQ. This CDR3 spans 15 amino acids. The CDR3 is CASSYLFRGLDGYTF. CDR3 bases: TGCGCCAGCAGTTACCTTTTTAGGGGGCTCGATGGCTACACCTTC. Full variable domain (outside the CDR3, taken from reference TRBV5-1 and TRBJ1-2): KAGVTQTPRYLIKTRGQQVTLSCSPISGHRSVSWYQQTPGQGLQFLFEYFSETQRNKGNFPGRFSGRQFSNSRSEMNVSTLELGDSALYLCASSYLFRGLDGYTFGSGTRLTVV.

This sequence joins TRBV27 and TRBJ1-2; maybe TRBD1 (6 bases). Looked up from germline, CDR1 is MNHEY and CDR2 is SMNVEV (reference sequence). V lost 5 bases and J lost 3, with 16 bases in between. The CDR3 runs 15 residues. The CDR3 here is CASSPSGDIDYGYTF. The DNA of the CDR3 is TGTGCCAGCAGTCCTTCAGGGGATATCGACTATGGCTACACCTTC.

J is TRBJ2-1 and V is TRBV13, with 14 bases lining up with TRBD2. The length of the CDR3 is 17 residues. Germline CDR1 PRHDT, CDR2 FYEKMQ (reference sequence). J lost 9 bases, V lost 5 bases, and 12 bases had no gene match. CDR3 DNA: TGTGCCAGCAGCCGGGGAATAGGGACTAGCGGGAGAGGTGAGCAGTTCTTC. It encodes CASSRGIGTSGRGEQFF.

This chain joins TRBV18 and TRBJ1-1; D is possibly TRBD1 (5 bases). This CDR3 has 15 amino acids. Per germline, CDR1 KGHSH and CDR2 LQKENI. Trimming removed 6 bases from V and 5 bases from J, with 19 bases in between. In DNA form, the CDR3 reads TGTGCCAGCTCCCCGCTGTCACCGGGGGTTACTGAAGCTTTCTTT. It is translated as CASSPLSPGVTEAFF.

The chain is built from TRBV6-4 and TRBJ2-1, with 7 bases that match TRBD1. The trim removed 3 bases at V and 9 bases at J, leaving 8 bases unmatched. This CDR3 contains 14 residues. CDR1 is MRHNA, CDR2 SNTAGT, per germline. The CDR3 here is CASSEQGFWGEQFF. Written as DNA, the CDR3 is TGTGCCAGCAGTGAACAGGGGTTTTGGGGTGAGCAGTTCTTC.

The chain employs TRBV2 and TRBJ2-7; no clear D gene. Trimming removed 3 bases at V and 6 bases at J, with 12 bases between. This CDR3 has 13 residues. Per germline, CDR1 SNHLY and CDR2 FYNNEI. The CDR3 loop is CASSDRFEAEQYF. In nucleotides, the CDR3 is TGTGCCAGCAGTGACCGTTTTGAGGCCGAGCAGTACTTC.

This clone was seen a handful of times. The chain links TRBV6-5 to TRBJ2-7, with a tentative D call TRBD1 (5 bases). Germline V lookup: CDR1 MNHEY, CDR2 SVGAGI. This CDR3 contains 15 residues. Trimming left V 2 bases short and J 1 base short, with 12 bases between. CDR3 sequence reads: CASSYRQNPSYEQYF. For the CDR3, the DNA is TGTGCCAGCAGTTACCGACAGAACCCATCCTACGAGCAGTACTTC.

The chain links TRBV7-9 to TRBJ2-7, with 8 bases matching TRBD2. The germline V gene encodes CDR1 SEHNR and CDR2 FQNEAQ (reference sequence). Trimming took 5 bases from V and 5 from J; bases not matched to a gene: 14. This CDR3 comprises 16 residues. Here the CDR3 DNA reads TGTGCCAGCAGCCGGGCGGGGGGAGGGCTTGTCGACGAGCAGTACTTC. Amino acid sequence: CASSRAGGGLVDEQYF.

This chain's CDR3 is CAWSERRGDEQYF. The CDR3 region has the DNA TGTGCCTGGAGTGAAAGACGGGGGGACGAGCAGTACTTC. The chain couples TRBV30 to TRBJ2-7, with 7 bases identical to TRBD2. CDR1 GTSNPN and CDR2 SVGIG come from the germline V gene (reference sequence). This CDR3 is 13 amino acids long. Trimming took 1 base from V and 5 from J; bases not matched to a gene: 5.

The CDR3 sequence: CASSELGTAGNTIYF. The CDR3 coding sequence is TGCGCCAGCAGTGAGCTAGGGACAGCTGGAAACACCATATATTTT. V usage is TRBV10-2 and J usage is TRBJ1-3; 7 positions match TRBD1. Germline V gene lookup returns CDR1 WSHSY and CDR2 SAAADI. The CDR3 is 15 amino acids. V trimming: 2 bases; J trimming: 2 bases; junction bases outside the gene matches: 3.

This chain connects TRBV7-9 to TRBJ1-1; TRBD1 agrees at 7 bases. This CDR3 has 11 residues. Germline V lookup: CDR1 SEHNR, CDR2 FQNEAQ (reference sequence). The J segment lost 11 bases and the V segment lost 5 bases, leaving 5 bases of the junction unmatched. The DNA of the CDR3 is TGTGCCAGCAGCCTACAGGGGAGGGCTTTCTTT. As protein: CASSLQGRAFF. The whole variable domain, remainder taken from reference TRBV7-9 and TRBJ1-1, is DTGVSQNPRHKITKRGQNVTFRCDPISEHNRLYWYRQTLGQGPEFLTYFQNEAQLEKSRLLSDRFSAERPKGSFSTLEIQRTEQGDSAMYLCASSLQGRAFFGQGTRLTVV.

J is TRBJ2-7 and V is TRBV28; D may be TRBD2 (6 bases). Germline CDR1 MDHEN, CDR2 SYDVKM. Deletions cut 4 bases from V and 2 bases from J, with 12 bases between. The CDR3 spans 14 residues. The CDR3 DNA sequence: TGTGCCAGCAGTTCCCCGGGAGTCCCCTACGAGCAGTACTTC. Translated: CASSSPGVPYEQYF.

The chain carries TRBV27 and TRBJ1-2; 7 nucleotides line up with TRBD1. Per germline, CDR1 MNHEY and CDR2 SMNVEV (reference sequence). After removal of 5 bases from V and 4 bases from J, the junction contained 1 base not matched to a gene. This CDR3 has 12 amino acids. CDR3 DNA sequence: TGTGCCAGCAGTGGGGACAGCTATGGCTACACCTTC. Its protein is CASSGDSYGYTF.

CDR3 loop: CASSSPQGQGRYGYTF. The CDR3 DNA sequence: TGTGCCAGCAGTTCCCCCCAAGGACAGGGGAGGTATGGCTACACCTTC. This sequence joins TRBV28 and TRBJ1-2; TRBD1 aligns across 9 bases. V shed 4 bases and J 5 bases; nucleotides not matched to a gene: 11. CDR1 is MDHEN and CDR2 is SYDVKM in the germline V gene. The CDR3 loop spans 16 amino acids.

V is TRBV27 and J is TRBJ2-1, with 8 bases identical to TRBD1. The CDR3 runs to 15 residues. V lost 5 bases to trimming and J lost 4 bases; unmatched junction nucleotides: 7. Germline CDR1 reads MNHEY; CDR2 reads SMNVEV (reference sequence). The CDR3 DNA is TGTGCCAGCAGTACCGGGACAGGCCTTTACAATGAGCAGTTCTTC. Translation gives CASSTGTGLYNEQFF.

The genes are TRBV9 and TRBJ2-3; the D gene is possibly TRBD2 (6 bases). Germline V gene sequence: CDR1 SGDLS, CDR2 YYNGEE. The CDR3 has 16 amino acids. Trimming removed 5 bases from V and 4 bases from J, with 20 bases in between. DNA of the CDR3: TGTGCCAGCAGACCAGGCATGACTAGGTCGGCAGATACGCAGTATTTT. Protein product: CASRPGMTRSADTQYF. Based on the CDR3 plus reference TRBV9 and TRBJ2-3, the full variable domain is DSGVTQTPKHLITATGQRVTLRCSPRSGDLSVYWYQQSLDQGLQFLIQYYNGEERAKGNILERFSAQQFPDLHSELNLSSLELGDSALYFCASRPGMTRSADTQYFGPGTRLTVL.

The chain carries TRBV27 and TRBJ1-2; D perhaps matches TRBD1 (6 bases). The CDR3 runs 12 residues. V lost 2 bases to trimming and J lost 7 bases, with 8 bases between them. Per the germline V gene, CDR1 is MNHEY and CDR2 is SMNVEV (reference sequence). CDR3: CASSLGGGGYTF. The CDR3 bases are TGTGCCAGCAGTTTAGGGGGCGGTGGCTACACCTTC.

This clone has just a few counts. The CDR3 protein is CASSGDRSMNTEAFF. The CDR3 nucleotides read TGTGCCAGCAGTGGGGACAGAAGCATGAACACTGAAGCTTTCTTT. The chain is built from TRBV25-1 and TRBJ1-1; 7 bases match TRBD1. Trimming took 4 bases from V and 0 from J; bases not matched to a gene: 5. CDR1 and CDR2 (germline): MGHDK, SYGVNS. The CDR3 is made up of 15 amino acids. The full variable domain, rest sourced from reference TRBV25-1 and TRBJ1-1, is EADIYQTPRYLVIGTGKKITLECSQTMGHDKMYWYQQDPGMELHLIHYSYGVNSTEKGDLSSESTVSRIRTEHFPLTLESARPSHTSQYLCASSGDRSMNTEAFFGQGTRLTVV.

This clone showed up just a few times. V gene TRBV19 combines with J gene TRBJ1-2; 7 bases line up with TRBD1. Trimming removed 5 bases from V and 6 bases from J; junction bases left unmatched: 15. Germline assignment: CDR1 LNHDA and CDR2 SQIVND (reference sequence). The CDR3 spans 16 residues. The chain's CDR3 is CASSAPGQIGSHGYTF. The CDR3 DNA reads TGTGCCAGTAGTGCCCCGGGACAGATCGGATCGCATGGCTACACCTTC. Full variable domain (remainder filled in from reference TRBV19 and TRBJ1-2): DGGITQSPKYLFRKEGQNVTLSCEQNLNHDAMYWYRQDPGQGLRLIYYSQIVNDFQKGDIAEGYSVSREKKESFPLTVTSAQKNPTAFYLCASSAPGQIGSHGYTFGSGTRLTVV.

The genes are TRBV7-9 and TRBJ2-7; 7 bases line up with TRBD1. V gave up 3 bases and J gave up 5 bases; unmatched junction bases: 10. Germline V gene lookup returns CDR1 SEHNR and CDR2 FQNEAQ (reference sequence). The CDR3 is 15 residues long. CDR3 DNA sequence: TGTGCCAGCAGCTTTGAGGGGGCGCGAGGTCACGAGCAGTACTTC. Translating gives CASSFEGARGHEQYF. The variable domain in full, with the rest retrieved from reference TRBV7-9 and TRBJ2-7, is DTGVSQNPRHKITKRGQNVTFRCDPISEHNRLYWYRQTLGQGPEFLTYFQNEAQLEKSRLLSDRFSAERPKGSFSTLEIQRTEQGDSAMYLCASSFEGARGHEQYFGPGTRLTVT.

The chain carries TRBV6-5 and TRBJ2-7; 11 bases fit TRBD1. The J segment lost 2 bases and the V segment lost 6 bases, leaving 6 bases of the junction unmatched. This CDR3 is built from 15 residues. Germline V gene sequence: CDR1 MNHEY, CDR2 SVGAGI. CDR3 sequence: CASRLPGQGAYEQYF. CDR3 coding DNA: TGTGCCAGCAGGCTCCCGGGACAGGGGGCCTACGAGCAGTACTTC.

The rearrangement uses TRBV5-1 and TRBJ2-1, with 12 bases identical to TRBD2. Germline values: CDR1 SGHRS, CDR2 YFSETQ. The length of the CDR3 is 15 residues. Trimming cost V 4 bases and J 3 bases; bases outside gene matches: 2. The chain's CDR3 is CASSRTSGNYNEQFF. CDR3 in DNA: TGCGCCAGCAGCCGGACTAGCGGGAACTACAATGAGCAGTTCTTC.